Below, 11 T cell receptor beta chains from the same sample are listed, as sequenced in a study of cytomegalovirus exposure and HLA in healthy donors. This PCR relied on a set of 60 Vbeta primers and 13 Jbeta primers. Data came from immunoSEQ multiplex PCR; TCRdb stores just in-frame clones and leaves some out. This table holds about 220,000 clones, 65% to 85% found once. Sequencing was performed on PBMCs. The receptors shown here come from a boy under 10 years old in good health and CMV-seronegative.

The J gene is TRBJ2-5, the V gene TRBV7-9; TRBD1 matches at 7 bases. CDR1 and CDR2 from the germline V gene are SEHNR and FQNEAQ (reference sequence). Trimming removed 5 bases from V and 3 bases from J; junction bases left unmatched: 9. CDR3 length equals 15 residues. This CDR3 is CASSIRDSHEETQYF. CDR3 nucleotides: TGTGCCAGCAGCATAAGGGACAGCCACGAAGAGACCCAGTACTTC.

The chain has TRBV18 and TRBJ1-6; 8 bases map to TRBD1. There are 14 residues in the CDR3. Germline loops: CDR1 KGHSH, CDR2 LQKENI. Trimming removed 5 bases from V and 5 bases from J; junction bases left unmatched: 2. CDR3 sequence (DNA): TGTGCCAGCTCAGCGACAGGGGATAATTCACCCCTCCACTTT. This codes for CASSATGDNSPLHF. Using reference TRBV18 and TRBJ1-6 for the parts outside the CDR3, the full variable domain is NAGVMQNPRHLVRRRGQEARLRCSPMKGHSHVYWYRQLPEEGLKFMVYLQKENIIDESGMPKERFSAEFPKEGPSILRIQQVVRGDSAAYFCASSATGDNSPLHFGNGTRLTVT.

V gene TRBV9 combines with J gene TRBJ2-3, with 10 bases fitting TRBD1. Germline trimming cut 4 bases from V and 6 bases from J; bases unmatched to any gene: 14. The germline V gene encodes CDR1 SGDLS and CDR2 YYNGEE. The CDR3 covers 17 residues. The CDR3: CASSPRRDRGGLDTQYF. The CDR3 nucleotides are TGTGCCAGCAGCCCGAGAAGGGACAGGGGCGGATTGGATACGCAGTATTTT. Based on the CDR3 plus reference TRBV9 and TRBJ2-3, the full variable domain is DSGVTQTPKHLITATGQRVTLRCSPRSGDLSVYWYQQSLDQGLQFLIQYYNGEERAKGNILERFSAQQFPDLHSELNLSSLELGDSALYFCASSPRRDRGGLDTQYFGPGTRLTVL.

For the CDR3, the DNA is TGTGCTAGTGGTTTGGGGACAGGGTTTGAGCAGTTCTTC. This encodes CASGLGTGFEQFF. The genes are TRBV12-5 and TRBJ2-1, with TRBD1 matching over 8 bases. Germline V CDR1 and CDR2: LGHNT, FRNRAP. This CDR3 is 13 amino acids long. J gave up 9 bases and V 1 base, and 2 bases lay outside the gene matches.

With respect to this clone: The sample has other DNA sequences that encode this CDR3 too. This chain links TRBV27 with TRBJ2-7, with 7 bases matching TRBD1. The germline gives CDR1 MNHEY, CDR2 SMNVEV (reference sequence). The CDR3 contains 13 residues. V trimming: 2 bases; J trimming: 2 bases; junction bases outside the gene matches: 0. The CDR3 here is CASSLRGPYEQYF. The DNA of the CDR3 is TGTGCCAGCAGTTTAAGGGGGCCCTACGAGCAGTACTTC.

The V gene is TRBV7-8, the J gene TRBJ2-1; tentatively, D is TRBD2 (6 bases). Trimming stripped 2 bases from V and 1 base from J, with 6 bases between. Germline V lookup: CDR1 SGHVS, CDR2 FQNEAQ. The CDR3 extends over 14 amino acids. CDR3 region: CASSLRGSYNEQFF. Here the CDR3 DNA reads TGTGCCAGCAGCTTACGGGGGTCCTACAATGAGCAGTTCTTC.

V is TRBV18 and J is TRBJ1-1, with 9 bases that match TRBD1. The CDR3 loop spans 14 amino acids. J was trimmed by 1 base and V by 4 bases; bases with no gene match: 1. Germline V gene lookup returns CDR1 KGHSH and CDR2 LQKENI. For the CDR3, the DNA is TGTGCCAGCTCACGGACAGGGGAGAACACTGAAGCTTTCTTT. This codes for CASSRTGENTEAFF.

In its sample, this clone was seen once. The rearrangement links TRBV6-5 to TRBJ2-7; D possibly corresponds to TRBD2 (6 bases). CDR3 length: 14 residues. V shed 6 bases and J shed 2 bases, with 14 bases lying between them. Per the germline V gene, CDR1 is MNHEY and CDR2 is SVGAGI. This chain's CDR3 is CASSSATSPYEQYF. CDR3 DNA sequence: TGTGCCAGCAGCTCCGCAACTAGCCCCTACGAGCAGTACTTC.

The chain has TRBV7-8 and TRBJ2-2; 8 positions agree with TRBD1. The CDR3 is 13 amino acids. CDR1 SGHVS and CDR2 FQNEAQ come from the germline V gene. The ends lost 5 bases at V and 6 bases at J; junction bases unmatched: 2. In DNA, the CDR3 is TGTGCCAGCAGCAGGACAGGGCCCGGGGAGCTGTTTTTT. The encoded protein is CASSRTGPGELFF.

In its sample, this clone was seen a few times. This chain connects TRBV30 to TRBJ1-1; TRBD1 aligns across 8 bases. The germline CDR1 and CDR2 sequences are GTSNPN and SVGIG (reference sequence). The V segment lost 3 bases and the J segment 4 bases; nucleotides outside the gene matches: 7. This CDR3 has 14 residues. CDR3 nucleotides: TGTGCCTGGAGGCTACGCAGGGGGCCCACTGAAGCTTTCTTT. Encoded protein: CAWRLRRGPTEAFF.

V usage is TRBV29-1 and J usage is TRBJ2-7; the match to TRBD1 covers 8 bases. Germline CDR1 reads SQVTM; CDR2 reads ANQGSEA. This CDR3 contains 13 residues. With V trimmed by 5 bases and J by 2 bases, 5 bases remained unmatched. CDR3 DNA sequence: TGCAGCGTTAGCCGGACAGGGACCTACGAGCAGTACTTC. Translated, it gives CSVSRTGTYEQYF.